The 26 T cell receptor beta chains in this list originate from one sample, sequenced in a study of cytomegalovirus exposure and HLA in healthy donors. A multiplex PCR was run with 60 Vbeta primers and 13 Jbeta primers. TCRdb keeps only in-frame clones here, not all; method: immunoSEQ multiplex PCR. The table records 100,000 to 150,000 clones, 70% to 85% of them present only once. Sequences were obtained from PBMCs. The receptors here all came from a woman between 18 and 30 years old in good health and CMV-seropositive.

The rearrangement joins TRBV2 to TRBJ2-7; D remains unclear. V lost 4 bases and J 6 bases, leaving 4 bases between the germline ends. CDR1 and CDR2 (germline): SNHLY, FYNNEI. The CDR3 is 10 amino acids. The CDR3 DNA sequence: TGTGCCAGCAGTGTATCCGAGCAGTACTTC. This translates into CASSVSEQYF.

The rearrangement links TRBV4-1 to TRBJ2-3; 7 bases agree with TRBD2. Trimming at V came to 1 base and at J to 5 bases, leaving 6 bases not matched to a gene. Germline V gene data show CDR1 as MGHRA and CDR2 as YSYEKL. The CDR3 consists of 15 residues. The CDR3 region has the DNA TGCGCCAGCAGCCAAGTTGGGGGGGTTGGAGATACGCAGTATTTT. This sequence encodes CASSQVGGVGDTQYF.

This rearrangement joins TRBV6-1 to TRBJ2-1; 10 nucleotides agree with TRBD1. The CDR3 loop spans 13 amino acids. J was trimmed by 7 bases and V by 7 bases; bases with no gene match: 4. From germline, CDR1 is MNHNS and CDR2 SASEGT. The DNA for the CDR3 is TGTGCCAGCAAGGGACAGGGGTGGAATGAGCAGTTCTTC. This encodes CASKGQGWNEQFF.

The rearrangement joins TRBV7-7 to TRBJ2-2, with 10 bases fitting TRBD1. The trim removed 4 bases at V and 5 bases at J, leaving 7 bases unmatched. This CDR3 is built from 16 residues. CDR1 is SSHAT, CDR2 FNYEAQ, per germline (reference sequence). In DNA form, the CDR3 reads TGTGCCAGCAGCTCCAGGACAGGGGGGGGAACCGGGGAGCTGTTTTTT. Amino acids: CASSSRTGGGTGELFF.

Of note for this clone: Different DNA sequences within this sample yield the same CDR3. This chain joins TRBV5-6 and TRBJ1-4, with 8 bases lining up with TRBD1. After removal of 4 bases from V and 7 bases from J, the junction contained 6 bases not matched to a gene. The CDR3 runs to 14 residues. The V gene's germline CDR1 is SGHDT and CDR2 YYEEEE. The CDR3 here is CASSLRGLGEKLFF. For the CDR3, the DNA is TGTGCCAGCAGCCTCAGGGGGCTGGGTGAAAAACTGTTTTTT.

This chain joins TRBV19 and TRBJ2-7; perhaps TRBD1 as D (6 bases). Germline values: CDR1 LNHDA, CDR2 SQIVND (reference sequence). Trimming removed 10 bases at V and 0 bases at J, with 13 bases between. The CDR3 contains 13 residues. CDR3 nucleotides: TGTGCCACCCAAGGGGACACCTCCTACGAGCAGTACTTC. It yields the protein CATQGDTSYEQYF.

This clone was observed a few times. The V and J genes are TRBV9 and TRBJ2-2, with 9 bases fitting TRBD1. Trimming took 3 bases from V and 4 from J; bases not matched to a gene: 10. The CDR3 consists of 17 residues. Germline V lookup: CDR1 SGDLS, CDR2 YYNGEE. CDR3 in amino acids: CASSGNRGQGGTGELFF. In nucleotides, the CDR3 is TGTGCCAGCAGCGGGAACAGGGGGCAAGGGGGCACCGGGGAGCTGTTTTTT. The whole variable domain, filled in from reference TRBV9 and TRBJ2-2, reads DSGVTQTPKHLITATGQRVTLRCSPRSGDLSVYWYQQSLDQGLQFLIQYYNGEERAKGNILERFSAQQFPDLHSELNLSSLELGDSALYFCASSGNRGQGGTGELFFGEGSRLTVL.

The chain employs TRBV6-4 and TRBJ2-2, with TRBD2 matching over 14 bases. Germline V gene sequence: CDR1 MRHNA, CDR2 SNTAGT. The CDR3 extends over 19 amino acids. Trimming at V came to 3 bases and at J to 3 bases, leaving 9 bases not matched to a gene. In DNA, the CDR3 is TGTGCCAGCAGTGAGAGTGGGACTAGCGGGGGAGCCTACACCGGGGAGCTGTTTTTT. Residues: CASSESGTSGGAYTGELFF.

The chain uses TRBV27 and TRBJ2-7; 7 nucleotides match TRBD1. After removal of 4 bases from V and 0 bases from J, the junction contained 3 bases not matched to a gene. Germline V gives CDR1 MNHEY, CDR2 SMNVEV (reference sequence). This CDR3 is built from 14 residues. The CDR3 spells CASSWDSYSYEQYF. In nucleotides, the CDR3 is TGTGCCAGCAGTTGGGACAGTTACTCCTACGAGCAGTACTTC.

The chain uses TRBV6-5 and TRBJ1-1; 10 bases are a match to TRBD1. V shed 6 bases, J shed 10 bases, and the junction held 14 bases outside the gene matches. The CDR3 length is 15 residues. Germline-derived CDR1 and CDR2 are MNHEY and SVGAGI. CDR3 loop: CASSAGTGVMRLAFF. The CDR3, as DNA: TGTGCCAGCAGCGCCGGGACAGGGGTAATGAGACTAGCTTTCTTT.

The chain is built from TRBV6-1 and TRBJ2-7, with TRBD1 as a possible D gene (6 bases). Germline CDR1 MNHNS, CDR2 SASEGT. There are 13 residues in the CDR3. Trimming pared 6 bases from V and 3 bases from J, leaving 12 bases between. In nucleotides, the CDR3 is TGTGCCAGCAGCGCGACAGGAATCTACGAGCAGTACTTC. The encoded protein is CASSATGIYEQYF.

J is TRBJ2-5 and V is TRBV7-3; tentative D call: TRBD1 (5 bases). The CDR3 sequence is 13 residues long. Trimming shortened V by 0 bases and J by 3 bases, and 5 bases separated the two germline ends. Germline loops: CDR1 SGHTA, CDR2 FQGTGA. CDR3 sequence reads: CASSLTQEETQYF. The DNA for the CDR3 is TGTGCCAGCAGCTTAACACAGGAAGAGACCCAGTACTTC.

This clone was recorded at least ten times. The CDR3 spells CASSEQSGGANEQFF. In DNA form, the CDR3 reads TGTGCCAGCAGTGAACAGAGCGGGGGGGCCAATGAGCAGTTCTTC. The chain employs TRBV6-1 and TRBJ2-1, with 10 positions matching TRBD2. Germline V gene lookup returns CDR1 MNHNS and CDR2 SASEGT. The CDR3 extends over 15 amino acids. Trimming cost V 2 bases and J 6 bases; bases outside gene matches: 4.

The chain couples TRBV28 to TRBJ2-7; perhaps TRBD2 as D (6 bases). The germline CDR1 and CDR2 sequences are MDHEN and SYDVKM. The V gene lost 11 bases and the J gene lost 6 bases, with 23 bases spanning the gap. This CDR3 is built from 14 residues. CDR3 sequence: CASLRGVLPGEQYF. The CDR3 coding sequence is TGTGCCTCCCTCCGCGGGGTCCTACCGGGCGAGCAGTACTTC.

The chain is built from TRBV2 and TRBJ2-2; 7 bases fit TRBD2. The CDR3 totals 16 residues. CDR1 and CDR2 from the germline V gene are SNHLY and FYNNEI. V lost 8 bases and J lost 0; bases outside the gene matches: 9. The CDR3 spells CASESRAGANTGELFF. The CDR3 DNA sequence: TGTGCCAGCGAGAGCAGGGCGGGAGCGAACACCGGGGAGCTGTTTTTT.

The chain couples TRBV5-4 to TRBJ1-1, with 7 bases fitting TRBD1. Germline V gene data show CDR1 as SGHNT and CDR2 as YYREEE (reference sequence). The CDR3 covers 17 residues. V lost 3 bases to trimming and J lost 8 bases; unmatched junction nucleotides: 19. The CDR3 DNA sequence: TGTGCCAGCAGCTCACGGACCGGGACAGCACCCTCGCTGGAAGCTTTCTTT. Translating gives CASSSRTGTAPSLEAFF.

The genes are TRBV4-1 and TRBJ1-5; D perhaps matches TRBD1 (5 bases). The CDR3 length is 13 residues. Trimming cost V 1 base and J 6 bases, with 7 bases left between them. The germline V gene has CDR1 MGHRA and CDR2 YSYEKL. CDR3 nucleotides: TGCGCCAGCAGCCAAGTTAGGGGTCAGCCCCAGCATTTT. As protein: CASSQVRGQPQHF.

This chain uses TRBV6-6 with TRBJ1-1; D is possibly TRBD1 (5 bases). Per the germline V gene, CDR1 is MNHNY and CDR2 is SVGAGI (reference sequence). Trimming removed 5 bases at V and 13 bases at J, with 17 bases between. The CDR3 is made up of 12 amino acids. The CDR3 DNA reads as TGTGCCAGCAGTGCCAACAGCGGGGGGGGTTTCTTT. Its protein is CASSANSGGGFF.

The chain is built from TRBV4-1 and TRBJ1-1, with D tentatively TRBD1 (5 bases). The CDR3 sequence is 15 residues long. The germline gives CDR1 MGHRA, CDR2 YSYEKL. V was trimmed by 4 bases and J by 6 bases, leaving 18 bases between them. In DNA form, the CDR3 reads TGCGCCAGCAGCCGCATGGGACTTCCCCCCGCTGAAGCTTTCTTT. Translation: CASSRMGLPPAEAFF.

CDR3 nucleotide sequence: TGTGCCAGCAGTGTACAGGGGAATTCACCCCTCCACTTT. Amino acid sequence: CASSVQGNSPLHF. J is TRBJ1-6 and V is TRBV25-1; 7 nucleotides line up with TRBD1. The germline V gene has CDR1 MGHDK and CDR2 SYGVNS. This CDR3 region has 13 residues. The junction had 1 base not matched to a gene; V was cut back by 4 bases and J by 7 bases. Looking up the rest from reference TRBV25-1 and TRBJ1-6 gives the full variable domain: EADIYQTPRYLVIGTGKKITLECSQTMGHDKMYWYQQDPGMELHLIHYSYGVNSTEKGDLSSESTVSRIRTEHFPLTLESARPSHTSQYLCASSVQGNSPLHFGNGTRLTVT.

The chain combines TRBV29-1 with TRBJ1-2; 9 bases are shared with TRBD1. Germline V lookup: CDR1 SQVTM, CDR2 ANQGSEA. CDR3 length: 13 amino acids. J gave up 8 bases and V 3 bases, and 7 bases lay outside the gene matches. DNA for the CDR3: TGCAGCGTTGATCCGGGACAGGGATGGGGCTACACCTTC. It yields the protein CSVDPGQGWGYTF.

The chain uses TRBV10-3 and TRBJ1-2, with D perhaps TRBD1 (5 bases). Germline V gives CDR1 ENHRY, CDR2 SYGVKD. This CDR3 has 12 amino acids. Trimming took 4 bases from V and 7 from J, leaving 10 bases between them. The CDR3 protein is CAISAGARGYTF. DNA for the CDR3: TGTGCCATCAGTGCTGGGGCGCGTGGCTACACCTTC.

The chain's CDR3 is CASSLGSAGQGYSPLHF. CDR3 bases: TGTGCCAGCAGCTTAGGGTCGGCAGGACAGGGGTATTCACCCCTCCACTTT. The gene calls are TRBV7-2 and TRBJ1-6; 9 bases line up with TRBD1. There are 17 residues in the CDR3. Germline trimming cut 1 base from V and 8 bases from J; bases unmatched to any gene: 9. Germline V gene data show CDR1 as SGHTA and CDR2 as FQGNSA. The full variable domain, in which reference TRBV7-2 and TRBJ1-6 provide the parts outside the CDR3, is GAGVSQSPSNKVTEKGKDVELRCDPISGHTALYWYRQSLGQGLEFLIYFQGNSAPDKSGLPSDRFSAERTGGSVSTLTIQRTQQEDSAVYLCASSLGSAGQGYSPLHFGNGTRLTVT.

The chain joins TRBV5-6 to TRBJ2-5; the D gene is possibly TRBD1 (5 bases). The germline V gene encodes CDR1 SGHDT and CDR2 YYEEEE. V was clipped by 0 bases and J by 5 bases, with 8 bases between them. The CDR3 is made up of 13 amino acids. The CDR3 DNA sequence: TGTGCCAGCAGCTTGGCCGCAGGGGAGACCCAGTACTTC. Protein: CASSLAAGETQYF.

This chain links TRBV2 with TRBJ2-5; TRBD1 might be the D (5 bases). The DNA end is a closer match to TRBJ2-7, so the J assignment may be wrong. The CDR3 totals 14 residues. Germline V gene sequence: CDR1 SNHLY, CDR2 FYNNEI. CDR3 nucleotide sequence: TGTGCCAGCAGTGAATTGGCAGGGATCGACGAGCAGTACTTC. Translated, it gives CASSELAGIDEQYF.

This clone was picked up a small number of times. The CDR3, as DNA: TGCGCCAGCAGCTTGGGAGTGACTAGTACAGATACGCAGTATTTT. Protein: CASSLGVTSTDTQYF. The V and J genes are TRBV5-1 and TRBJ2-3; perhaps TRBD2 as D (6 bases). Per the germline V gene, CDR1 is SGHRS and CDR2 is YFSETQ. The CDR3 spans 15 residues. Trimming left V 0 bases short and J 3 bases short, with 11 bases between. Looking up the rest from reference TRBV5-1 and TRBJ2-3 gives the full variable domain: KAGVTQTPRYLIKTRGQQVTLSCSPISGHRSVSWYQQTPGQGLQFLFEYFSETQRNKGNFPGRFSGRQFSNSRSEMNVSTLELGDSALYLCASSLGVTSTDTQYFGPGTRLTVL.